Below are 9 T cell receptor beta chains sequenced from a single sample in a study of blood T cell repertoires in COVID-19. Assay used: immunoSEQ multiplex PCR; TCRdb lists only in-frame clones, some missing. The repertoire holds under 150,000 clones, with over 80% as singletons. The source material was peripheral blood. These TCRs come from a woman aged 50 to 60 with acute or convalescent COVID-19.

DNA of the CDR3: TGTGCCAGCAGCCAGGACAGGGAGCTCCCGAATGAGCAGTTCTTC. Its protein is CASSQDRELPNEQFF. This sequence joins TRBV14 and TRBJ2-1; 8 nucleotides agree with TRBD1. J gave up 7 bases and V 3 bases, and 8 bases lay outside the gene matches. The CDR3 is made up of 15 amino acids. The germline gives CDR1 SGHDN, CDR2 FVKESK.

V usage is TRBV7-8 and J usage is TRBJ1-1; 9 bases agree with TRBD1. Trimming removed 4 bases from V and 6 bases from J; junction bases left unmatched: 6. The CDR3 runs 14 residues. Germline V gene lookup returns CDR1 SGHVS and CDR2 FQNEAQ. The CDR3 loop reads CASSSNRDRAEAFF. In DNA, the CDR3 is TGTGCCAGCAGCTCAAACCGGGACAGGGCTGAAGCTTTCTTT.

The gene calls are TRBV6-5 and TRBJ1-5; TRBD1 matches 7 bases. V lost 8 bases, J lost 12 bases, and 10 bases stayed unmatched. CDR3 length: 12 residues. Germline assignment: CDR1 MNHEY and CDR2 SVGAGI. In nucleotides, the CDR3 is TGTGCCAGCCAACCCGCGACAGGGCACCAGCATTTT. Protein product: CASQPATGHQHF.

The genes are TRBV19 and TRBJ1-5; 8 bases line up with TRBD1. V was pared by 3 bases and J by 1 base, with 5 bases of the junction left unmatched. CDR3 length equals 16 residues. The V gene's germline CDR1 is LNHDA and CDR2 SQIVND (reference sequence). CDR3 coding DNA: TGTGCCAGTAGTATCCAAACAGGGGGGAGCAATCAGCCCCAGCATTTT. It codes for CASSIQTGGSNQPQHF.

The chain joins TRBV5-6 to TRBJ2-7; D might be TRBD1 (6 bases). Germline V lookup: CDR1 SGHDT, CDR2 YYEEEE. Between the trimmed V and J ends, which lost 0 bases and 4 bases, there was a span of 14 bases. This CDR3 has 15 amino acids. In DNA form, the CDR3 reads TGTGCCAGCAGCTTGGGGGACATGGGAGTTTACGAGCAGTACTTC. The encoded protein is CASSLGDMGVYEQYF. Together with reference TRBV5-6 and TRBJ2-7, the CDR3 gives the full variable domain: DAGVTQSPTHLIKTRGQQVTLRCSPKSGHDTVSWYQQALGQGPQFIFQYYEEEERQRGNFPDRFSGHQFPNYSSELNVNALLLGDSALYLCASSLGDMGVYEQYFGPGTRLTVT.

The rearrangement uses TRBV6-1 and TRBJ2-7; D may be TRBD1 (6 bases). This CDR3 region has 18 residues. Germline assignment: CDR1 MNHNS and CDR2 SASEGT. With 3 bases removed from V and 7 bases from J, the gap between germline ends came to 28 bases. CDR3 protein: CASSDWSWVQGLSFEQYF. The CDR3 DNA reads TGTGCCAGCAGTGATTGGTCCTGGGTACAGGGTCTATCTTTTGAGCAGTACTTC.

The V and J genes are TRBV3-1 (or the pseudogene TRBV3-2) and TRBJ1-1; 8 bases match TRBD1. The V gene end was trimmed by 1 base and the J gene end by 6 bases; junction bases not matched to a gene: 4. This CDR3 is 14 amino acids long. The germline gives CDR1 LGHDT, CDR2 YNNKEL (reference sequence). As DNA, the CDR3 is TGTGCCAGCAGCCAAGGGACAGGGACCTCTGAAGCTTTCTTT. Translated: CASSQGTGTSEAFF.

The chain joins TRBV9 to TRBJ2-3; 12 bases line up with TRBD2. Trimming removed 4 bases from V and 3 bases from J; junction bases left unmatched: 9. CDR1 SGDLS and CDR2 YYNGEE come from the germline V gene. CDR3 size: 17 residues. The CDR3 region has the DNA TGTGCCAGCAGCCTTAGCGGGGGGACTAGCGGGACAGATACGCAGTATTTT. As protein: CASSLSGGTSGTDTQYF.

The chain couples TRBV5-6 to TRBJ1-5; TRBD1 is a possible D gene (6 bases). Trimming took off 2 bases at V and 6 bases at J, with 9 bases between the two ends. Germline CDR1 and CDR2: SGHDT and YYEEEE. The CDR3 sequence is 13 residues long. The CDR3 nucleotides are TGTGCCAGCAGCTTTTCAGGGGCTCAGCCCCAGCATTTT. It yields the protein CASSFSGAQPQHF.